This T cell receptor beta chain appears in the sequencing data of a study of post-analysis software for immune sequencing data. Trimming pared 2 bases from V and 4 bases from J, leaving 5 bases between. CDR1 SEHNR and CDR2 FQNEAQ come from the germline V gene (reference sequence). This CDR3 region has 12 residues. Note on this clonotype: The antigen remains unidentified.

Study-wide points: Patients carried roughly 5 TRBV segments more frequently than controls did, and TRBV5-6, TRBV5-1 and TRBV20-1 were among them.

Incorporated into the TCR beta cDNA libraries were unique molecular identifiers, which served to reduce PCR and sequencing biases. One entry per CDR3 protein, called by TCRdb with MiXCR from the PCR reads. The sample holds about 820,000 distinct CDR3 sequences, around 50% seen once. The rearrangement joins TRBV7-9 to TRBJ1-1, with D uncertain. The receptor was derived from a girl between 5 and 17 years old with multiple sclerosis. What was sequenced was blood. The CDR3: CASSLSVTEAFF. The CDR3 DNA sequence: TGTGCCAGCAGCTTATCTGTCACTGAAGCTTTCTTT.